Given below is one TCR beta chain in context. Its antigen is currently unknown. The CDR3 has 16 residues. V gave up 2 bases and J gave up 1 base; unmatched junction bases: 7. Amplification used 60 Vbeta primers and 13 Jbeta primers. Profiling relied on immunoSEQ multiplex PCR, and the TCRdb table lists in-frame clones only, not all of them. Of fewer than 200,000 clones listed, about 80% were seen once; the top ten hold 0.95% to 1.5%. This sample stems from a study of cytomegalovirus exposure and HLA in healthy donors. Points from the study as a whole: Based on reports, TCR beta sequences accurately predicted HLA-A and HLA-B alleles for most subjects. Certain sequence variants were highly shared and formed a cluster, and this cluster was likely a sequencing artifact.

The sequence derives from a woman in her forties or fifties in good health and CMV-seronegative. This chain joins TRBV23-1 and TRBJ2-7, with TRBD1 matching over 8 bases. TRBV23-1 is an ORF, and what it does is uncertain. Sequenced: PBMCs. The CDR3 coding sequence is TGCGCCAGCAGTCAAATGGAGACAGGGGATTCCTACGAGCAGTACTTC. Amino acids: CASSQMETGDSYEQYF.